Listed here is a single T cell receptor (beta chain). The data belong to a study of blood T cell repertoires in COVID-19. Whole-study context: T cells, B-cell-depleted T cells, or PBMCs supplied cDNA or gDNA.

Libraries were prepared by immunoSEQ multiplex PCR; TCRdb keeps only in-frame clonotypes and omits some of them. The repertoire includes tens of thousands of clones, under 90% of them detected once, and about a tenth sits in the top ten. V lost 2 bases to trimming and J lost 2 bases; unmatched junction nucleotides: 6. The CDR3 has 15 residues. Germline V gene data show CDR1 as GTSNPN and CDR2 as SVGIG (reference sequence). Sequences were obtained from peripheral blood. V is TRBV30 and J is TRBJ1-3; 7 positions match TRBD1. The sequence derives from a man between 65 and 85 years old with active or convalescent COVID-19. CDR3 sequence: CAWSRQGNTGNTIYF. CDR3 nucleotide sequence: TGTGCCTGGAGTCGACAGGGAAACACTGGAAACACCATATATTTT.